The following is a TCR beta chain sequence with its context. A read error is likely, as this CDR3 ends without the conserved phenylalanine or tryptophan. No DNA is shown, since the ends of the CDR3 on it are uncertain; the CDR3 is the one TCRdb lists. This sample is part of a study of T cells after somatic rescue of genetic block. Repertoires were generated with immunoSEQ multiplex PCR, while TCRdb's copy carries only in-frame clones and drops some. The table has 65,000 to 70,000 clones, about 90% seen once; the top ten hold approximately 3%. The CDR3 sequence runs 12 residues, both termini included. Germline loops: CDR1 SGHTA, CDR2 FQGNSA.

The rearrangement joins TRBV7-2 to TRBJ2-7. This receptor was taken from a man between 40 and 49 years old. The specimen was peripheral blood mononuclear cells (PBMCs). CDR3 amino acids: CASSPSSYEQHS.